Listed below are T cell receptor beta chains from one sample, sequenced in a study of cytomegalovirus exposure and HLA in healthy donors. Produced via immunoSEQ multiplex PCR; TCRdb's table is partial and in-frame only. The sample has 200,000 to 250,000 clones, approximately 81% seen once; the top ten hold over 1%. Sequenced input: PBMCs. These receptors came from a human donor in good health. Each CDR3 is given with its conserved first and last residue. The order of the fields is CDR3 DNA, CDR3 protein, clone size, CDR3 length, J gene, V gene, D gene. The D gene is left open where the match is weak. The listing skips clone size in some rows; elsewhere it reads once, few, many or a size class.

CDR3nt: TGTGCCAGCAGCTTTATGAGCACTGAAGCTTTCTTT
CDR3aa: CASSFMSTEAFF
abundance: NA
len: 12
j_gene: TRBJ1-1
v_gene: TRBV7-2
d_gene: NA

CDR3nt: TGTGCCAGCACCAACGGGGGGGGCGGTTGGGATACGCAGTATTTT
CDR3aa: CASTNGGGGWDTQYF
abundance: NA
len: 15
j_gene: TRBJ2-3
v_gene: TRBV7-2
d_gene: TRBD2

CDR3nt: TGTGCCAGCAGCTTGGGACAGGGCAACTATGGCTACACCTTC
CDR3aa: CASSLGQGNYGYTF
abundance: NA
len: 14
j_gene: TRBJ1-2
v_gene: TRBV7-9
d_gene: TRBD1

CDR3nt: TGTGCCAGCAGTACCGGGTCACAAGGAGAAGAGACCCAGTACTTC
CDR3aa: CASSTGSQGEETQYF
abundance: NA
len: 15
j_gene: TRBJ2-5
v_gene: TRBV28
d_gene: NA

CDR3nt: TGCGCCAGCAGCCAAAACCCACTTAGCTCCTACGAGCAGTACTTC
CDR3aa: CASSQNPLSSYEQYF
abundance: NA
len: 15
j_gene: TRBJ2-7
v_gene: TRBV4-1
d_gene: NA

CDR3nt: TGTGCCAGCAGCACCCCACTAGCGGGACAAACAGATACGCAGTATTTT
CDR3aa: CASSTPLAGQTDTQYF
abundance: NA
len: 16
j_gene: TRBJ2-3
v_gene: TRBV7-9
d_gene: TRBD2

CDR3nt: TGTGCCAGCAGCTTAACTGGGGGGAGCACAGATACGCAGTATTTT
CDR3aa: CASSLTGGSTDTQYF
abundance: once
len: 15
j_gene: TRBJ2-3
v_gene: TRBV7-3
d_gene: NA

CDR3nt: TGTGCCAGCAGGCTCGGTGAAAAACTGTTTTTT
CDR3aa: CASRLGEKLFF
abundance: NA
len: 11
j_gene: TRBJ1-4
v_gene: TRBV21-1
d_gene: NA

CDR3nt: TGTTCCAGCAGCTTAGTGCAGGGGAGGAACACTGAAGCTTTCTTT
CDR3aa: CSSSLVQGRNTEAFF
abundance: NA
len: 15
j_gene: TRBJ1-1
v_gene: TRBV7-9
d_gene: NA

CDR3nt: TGCGCCAGCAGCCAAGATCTGGCAGGGGTGGACGAGCAGTACTTC
CDR3aa: CASSQDLAGVDEQYF
abundance: NA
len: 15
j_gene: TRBJ2-7
v_gene: TRBV4-3
d_gene: NA

CDR3nt: TGTGCCAGCAGTTACCCGGGACAGGGATCCTACAATGAGCAGTTCTTC
CDR3aa: CASSYPGQGSYNEQFF
abundance: NA
len: 16
j_gene: TRBJ2-1
v_gene: TRBV6-6
d_gene: TRBD1

CDR3nt: TGTGCCAGCAGTGACAGGGGAGCGGCCGGGGAGCTGTTTTTT
CDR3aa: CASSDRGAAGELFF
abundance: NA
len: 14
j_gene: TRBJ2-2
v_gene: TRBV2
d_gene: NA

CDR3nt: TGTGCCAGCAGCTTAGTTAGCGGGACCACAGATACGCAGTATTTT
CDR3aa: CASSLVSGTTDTQYF
abundance: once
len: 15
j_gene: TRBJ2-3
v_gene: TRBV7-2
d_gene: TRBD2

CDR3nt: TGTGCCAGCAGTAAAGGGTCCGGGACAGGGATCTACGAGCAGTACTTC
CDR3aa: CASSKGSGTGIYEQYF
abundance: few
len: 16
j_gene: TRBJ2-7
v_gene: TRBV6-1
d_gene: TRBD1

CDR3nt: TGTGCCAGCAGCTTAGTTGGGTCTAGCTCTTCCGATACGCAGTATTTT
CDR3aa: CASSLVGSSSSDTQYF
abundance: NA
len: 16
j_gene: TRBJ2-3
v_gene: TRBV7-2
d_gene: NA

CDR3nt: TGTGCCAGCGAGGGACAGGGGAATCAGCCCCAGCATTTT
CDR3aa: CASEGQGNQPQHF
abundance: NA
len: 13
j_gene: TRBJ1-5
v_gene: TRBV19
d_gene: TRBD1

CDR3nt: TGTGCCAGCAGTGACTCAGCTAGCCTCCCCTTCAATACGCAGTATTTT
CDR3aa: CASSDSASLPFNTQYF
abundance: NA
len: 16
j_gene: TRBJ2-3
v_gene: TRBV6-4
d_gene: NA

CDR3nt: TGTGCCACCAGCAGAGGATTGGCGGGAGGGTCAGAGACCCAGTACTTC
CDR3aa: CATSRGLAGGSETQYF
abundance: NA
len: 16
j_gene: TRBJ2-5
v_gene: TRBV15
d_gene: TRBD2

CDR3nt: TGTGCCAGCAGCGTCGCAGGACTAGTTTTAGATACGCAGTATTTT
CDR3aa: CASSVAGLVLDTQYF
abundance: NA
len: 15
j_gene: TRBJ2-3
v_gene: TRBV9
d_gene: TRBD2

CDR3nt: TGTGCCAGCAGTTTCCGGGACAGGGCTTCCTACGAGCAGTACTTC
CDR3aa: CASSFRDRASYEQYF
abundance: NA
len: 15
j_gene: TRBJ2-7
v_gene: TRBV28
d_gene: TRBD1

CDR3nt: TGCGCCAGCAGCTTATACCGGGACTCTTACACAGATACGCAGTATTTT
CDR3aa: CASSLYRDSYTDTQYF
abundance: NA
len: 16
j_gene: TRBJ2-3
v_gene: TRBV5-1
d_gene: NA

CDR3nt: TGTGCCAGCAACCCCTGGGCCAACCAAGAGACCCAGTACTTC
CDR3aa: CASNPWANQETQYF
abundance: NA
len: 14
j_gene: TRBJ2-5
v_gene: TRBV28
d_gene: NA

CDR3nt: TGTGCCAGCTCACCCAACAGGGTCGAGCAGTACTTC
CDR3aa: CASSPNRVEQYF
abundance: NA
len: 12
j_gene: TRBJ2-7
v_gene: TRBV18
d_gene: NA

CDR3nt: TGTGCCATCAGTGAGTTACAGATGAACACTGAAGCTTTCTTT
CDR3aa: CAISELQMNTEAFF
abundance: NA
len: 14
j_gene: TRBJ1-1
v_gene: TRBV10-3
d_gene: NA

CDR3nt: TGTGCCAGCAGCCCAGGACTAGTCAGGCCAAATGAGCAGTTCTTC
CDR3aa: CASSPGLVRPNEQFF
abundance: NA
len: 15
j_gene: TRBJ2-1
v_gene: TRBV7-9
d_gene: TRBD2

CDR3nt: TGCAGCGTTGAACTACAGGGCAAGCAGTTCTTC
CDR3aa: CSVELQGKQFF
abundance: NA
len: 11
j_gene: TRBJ2-1
v_gene: TRBV29-1
d_gene: NA

CDR3nt: TGCGCCAGCAGTGAGGACTGGAACCAAGAGACCCAGTACTTC
CDR3aa: CASSEDWNQETQYF
abundance: NA
len: 14
j_gene: TRBJ2-5
v_gene: TRBV10-1
d_gene: NA

CDR3nt: TGTGCCAGCAGCCCTCGGACTAGCGGGTTGGGTGAGCAGTTCTTC
CDR3aa: CASSPRTSGLGEQFF
abundance: NA
len: 15
j_gene: TRBJ2-1
v_gene: TRBV5-4
d_gene: TRBD2

CDR3nt: TGTGCCAGCACGAGGGACAGCATCAACGTAATTGAAGCTTTCTTT
CDR3aa: CASTRDSINVIEAFF
abundance: NA
len: 15
j_gene: TRBJ1-1
v_gene: TRBV2
d_gene: TRBD1

CDR3nt: TGTGCCAGCAGCCAAGATAGGGGTGGGAGGGTAAGCTCCTACAATGAGCAGTTCTTC
CDR3aa: CASSQDRGGRVSSYNEQFF
abundance: NA
len: 19
j_gene: TRBJ2-1
v_gene: TRBV4-2
d_gene: TRBD2

CDR3nt: TGTGCCAGCAGGAGGGACAGCTCCTACGAGCAGTACTTC
CDR3aa: CASRRDSSYEQYF
abundance: NA
len: 13
j_gene: TRBJ2-7
v_gene: TRBV6-6
d_gene: TRBD1

CDR3nt: TGTGCCTGGGGGACTAGCGGGTTGTCCGAGCAGTACTTC
CDR3aa: CAWGTSGLSEQYF
abundance: NA
len: 13
j_gene: TRBJ2-7
v_gene: TRBV30
d_gene: TRBD2

CDR3nt: TGTGCCAGCAGCTCACTAGCGGAAAGCACAGATACGCAGTATTTT
CDR3aa: CASSSLAESTDTQYF
abundance: NA
len: 15
j_gene: TRBJ2-3
v_gene: TRBV7-3
d_gene: TRBD2

CDR3nt: TGTGCCAGCAGCTCCCGGAGCCCTGCCCACACCTTC
CDR3aa: CASSSRSPAHTF
abundance: NA
len: 12
j_gene: TRBJ1-2
v_gene: TRBV12-1
d_gene: NA

CDR3nt: TGCGCCAGCAGCCAAGTCGGTACAGGGGTATTTGGCAATCAGCCCCAGCATTTT
CDR3aa: CASSQVGTGVFGNQPQHF
abundance: NA
len: 18
j_gene: TRBJ1-5
v_gene: TRBV4-1
d_gene: TRBD1

CDR3nt: TGTGCCAGTACAGACAGGGGGCATGGCTACACCTTC
CDR3aa: CASTDRGHGYTF
abundance: few
len: 12
j_gene: TRBJ1-2
v_gene: TRBV19
d_gene: TRBD1

CDR3nt: TGTGCCAGCAGAGACATCTACGAGCAGTACTTC
CDR3aa: CASRDIYEQYF
abundance: NA
len: 11
j_gene: TRBJ2-7
v_gene: TRBV28
d_gene: NA

CDR3nt: TGTGCCAGTAGTATTCAGATTGAACAGCCCCAGCATTTT
CDR3aa: CASSIQIEQPQHF
abundance: NA
len: 13
j_gene: TRBJ1-5
v_gene: TRBV19
d_gene: NA

CDR3nt: TGTGCCAGCTCACCACCGGCAGGGGGTGGCGAGACCCAGTACTTC
CDR3aa: CASSPPAGGGETQYF
abundance: once
len: 15
j_gene: TRBJ2-5
v_gene: TRBV18
d_gene: TRBD1

CDR3nt: TGTGCCAGCAGCCCTCGGGGTAGTCCGGCCGGGGAGCTGTTTTTT
CDR3aa: CASSPRGSPAGELFF
abundance: NA
len: 15
j_gene: TRBJ2-2
v_gene: TRBV14
d_gene: NA